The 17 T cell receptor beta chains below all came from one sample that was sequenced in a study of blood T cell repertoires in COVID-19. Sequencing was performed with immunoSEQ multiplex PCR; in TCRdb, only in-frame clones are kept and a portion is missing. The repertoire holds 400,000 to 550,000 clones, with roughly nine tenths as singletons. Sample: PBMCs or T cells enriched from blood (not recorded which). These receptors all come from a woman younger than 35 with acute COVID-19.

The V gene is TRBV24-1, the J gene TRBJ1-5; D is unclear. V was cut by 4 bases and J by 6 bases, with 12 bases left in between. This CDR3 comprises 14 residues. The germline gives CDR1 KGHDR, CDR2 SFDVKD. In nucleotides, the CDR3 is TGTGCCACCAGTGACCTCGCGGTTACTCAGCCCCAGCATTTT. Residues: CATSDLAVTQPQHF.

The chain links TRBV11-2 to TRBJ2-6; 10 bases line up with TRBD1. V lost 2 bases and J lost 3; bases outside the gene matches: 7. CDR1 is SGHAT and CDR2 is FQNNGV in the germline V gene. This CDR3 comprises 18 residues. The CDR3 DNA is TGTGCCAGCAGCTTATCGCGGACAGGGGGTGGTGGGGCCAACGTCCTGACTTTC. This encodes CASSLSRTGGGGANVLTF.

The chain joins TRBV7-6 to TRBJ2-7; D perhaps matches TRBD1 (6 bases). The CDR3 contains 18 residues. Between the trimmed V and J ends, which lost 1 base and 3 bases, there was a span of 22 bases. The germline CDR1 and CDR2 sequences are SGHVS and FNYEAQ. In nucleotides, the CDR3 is TGTGCCAGCAGCTTAGAAGAGGGGATAGGACAGCCCCTCTACGAGCAGTACTTC. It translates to CASSLEEGIGQPLYEQYF.

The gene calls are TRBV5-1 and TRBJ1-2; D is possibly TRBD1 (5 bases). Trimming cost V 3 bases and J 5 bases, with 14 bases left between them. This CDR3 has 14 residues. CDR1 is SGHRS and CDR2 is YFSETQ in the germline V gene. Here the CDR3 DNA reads TGCGCCAGCAGCTCCGGGACTGGGGTATATGGCTACACCTTC. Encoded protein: CASSSGTGVYGYTF. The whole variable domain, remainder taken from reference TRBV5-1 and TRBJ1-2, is KAGVTQTPRYLIKTRGQQVTLSCSPISGHRSVSWYQQTPGQGLQFLFEYFSETQRNKGNFPGRFSGRQFSNSRSEMNVSTLELGDSALYLCASSSGTGVYGYTFGSGTRLTVV.

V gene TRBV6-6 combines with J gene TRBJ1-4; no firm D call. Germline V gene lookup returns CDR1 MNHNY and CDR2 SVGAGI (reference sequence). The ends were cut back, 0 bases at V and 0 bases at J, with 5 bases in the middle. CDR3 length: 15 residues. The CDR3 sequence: CASSYSRATNEKLFF. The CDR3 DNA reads TGTGCCAGCAGTTACTCCCGAGCAACTAATGAAAAACTGTTTTTT.

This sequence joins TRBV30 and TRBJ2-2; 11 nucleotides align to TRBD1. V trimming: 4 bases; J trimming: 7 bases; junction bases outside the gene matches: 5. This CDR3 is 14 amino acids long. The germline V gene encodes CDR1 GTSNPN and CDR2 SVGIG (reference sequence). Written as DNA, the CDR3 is TGTGCCTGGAACGGACAGGGGGCTTACGGGGAGCTGTTTTTT. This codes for CAWNGQGAYGELFF.

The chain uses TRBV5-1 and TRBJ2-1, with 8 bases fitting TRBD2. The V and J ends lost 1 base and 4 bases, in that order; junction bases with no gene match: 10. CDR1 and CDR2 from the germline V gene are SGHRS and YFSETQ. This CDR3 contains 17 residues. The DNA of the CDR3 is TGCGCCAGCAGCTTGATCCCCGCGGGAGGCCCTTACAATGAGCAGTTCTTC. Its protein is CASSLIPAGGPYNEQFF.

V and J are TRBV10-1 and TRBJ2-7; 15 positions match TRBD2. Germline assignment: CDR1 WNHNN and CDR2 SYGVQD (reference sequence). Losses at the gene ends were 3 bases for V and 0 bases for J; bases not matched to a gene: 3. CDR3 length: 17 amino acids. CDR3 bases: TGCGCCAGCAGTGATGGACTAGCGGGAGGGCCCTCCTACGAGCAGTACTTC. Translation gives CASSDGLAGGPSYEQYF.

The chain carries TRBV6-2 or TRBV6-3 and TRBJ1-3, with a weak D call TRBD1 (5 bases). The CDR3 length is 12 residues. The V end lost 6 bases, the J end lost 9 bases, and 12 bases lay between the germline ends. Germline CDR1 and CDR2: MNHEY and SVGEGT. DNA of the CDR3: TGTGCCAGCAGCCCGGACACGAGCACCATATATTTT. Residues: CASSPDTSTIYF.

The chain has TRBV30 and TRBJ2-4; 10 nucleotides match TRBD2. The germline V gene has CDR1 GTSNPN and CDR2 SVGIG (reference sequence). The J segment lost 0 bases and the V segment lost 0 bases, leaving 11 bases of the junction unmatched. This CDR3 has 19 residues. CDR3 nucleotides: TGTGCCTGGAGTGTATTACGCCTAGCGGGAGCCGTAGCCAAAAACATTCAGTACTTC. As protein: CAWSVLRLAGAVAKNIQYF.

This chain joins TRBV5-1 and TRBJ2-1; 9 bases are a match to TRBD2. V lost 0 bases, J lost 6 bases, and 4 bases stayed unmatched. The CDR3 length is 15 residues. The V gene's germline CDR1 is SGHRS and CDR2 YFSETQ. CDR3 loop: CASSLDSGSFNEQFF. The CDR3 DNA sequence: TGCGCCAGCAGCTTGGATAGCGGGAGTTTCAATGAGCAGTTCTTC.

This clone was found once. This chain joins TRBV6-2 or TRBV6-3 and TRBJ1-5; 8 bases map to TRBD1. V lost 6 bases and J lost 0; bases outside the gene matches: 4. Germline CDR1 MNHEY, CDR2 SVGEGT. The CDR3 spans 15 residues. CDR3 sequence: CASSRQGYSNQPQHF. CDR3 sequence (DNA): TGTGCCAGCAGCCGACAGGGGTATAGCAATCAGCCCCAGCATTTT.

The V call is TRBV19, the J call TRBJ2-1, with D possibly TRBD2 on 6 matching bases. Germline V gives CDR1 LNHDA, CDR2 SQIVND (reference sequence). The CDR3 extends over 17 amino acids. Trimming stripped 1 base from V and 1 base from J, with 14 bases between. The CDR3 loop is CASSIATMGGSYNEQFF. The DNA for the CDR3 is TGTGCCAGTAGTATAGCTACGATGGGGGGATCCTACAATGAGCAGTTCTTC. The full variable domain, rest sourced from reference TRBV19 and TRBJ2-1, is DGGITQSPKYLFRKEGQNVTLSCEQNLNHDAMYWYRQDPGQGLRLIYYSQIVNDFQKGDIAEGYSVSREKKESFPLTVTSAQKNPTAFYLCASSIATMGGSYNEQFFGPGTRLTVL.

CDR3 amino acids: CASRRGGLEQYF. The CDR3 region has the DNA TGTGCCAGCCGCCGAGGGGGATTAGAGCAGTACTTC. The chain joins TRBV25-1 to TRBJ2-7, with D tentatively TRBD1 (6 bases). Germline CDR1 reads MGHDK; CDR2 reads SYGVNS. This CDR3 is 12 amino acids long. The ends were cut back, 8 bases at V and 7 bases at J, with 15 bases in the middle.

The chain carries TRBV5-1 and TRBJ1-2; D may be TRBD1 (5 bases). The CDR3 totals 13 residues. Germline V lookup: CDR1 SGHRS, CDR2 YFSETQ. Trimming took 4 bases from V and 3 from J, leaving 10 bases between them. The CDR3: CASSAGGDYGYTF. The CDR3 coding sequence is TGCGCCAGCAGCGCCGGGGGGGACTATGGCTACACCTTC.

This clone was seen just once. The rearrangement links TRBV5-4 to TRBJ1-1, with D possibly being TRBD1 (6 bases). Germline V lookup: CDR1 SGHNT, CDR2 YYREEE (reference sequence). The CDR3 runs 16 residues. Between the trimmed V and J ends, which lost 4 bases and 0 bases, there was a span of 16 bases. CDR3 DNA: TGTGCCAGCAGCGACACGACAGGTTACATGAACACTGAAGCTTTCTTT. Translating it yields CASSDTTGYMNTEAFF. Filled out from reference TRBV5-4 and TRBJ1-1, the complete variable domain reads ETGVTQSPTHLIKTRGQQVTLRCSSQSGHNTVSWYQQALGQGPQFIFQYYREEENGRGNFPPRFSGLQFPNYSSELNVNALELDDSALYLCASSDTTGYMNTEAFFGQGTRLTVV.

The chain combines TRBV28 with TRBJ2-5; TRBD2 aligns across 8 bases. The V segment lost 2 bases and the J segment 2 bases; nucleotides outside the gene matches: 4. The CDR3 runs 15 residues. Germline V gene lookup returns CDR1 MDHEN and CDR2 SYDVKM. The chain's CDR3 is CASSLNGRGQETQYF. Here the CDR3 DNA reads TGTGCCAGCAGTTTAAACGGGAGGGGGCAAGAGACCCAGTACTTC.